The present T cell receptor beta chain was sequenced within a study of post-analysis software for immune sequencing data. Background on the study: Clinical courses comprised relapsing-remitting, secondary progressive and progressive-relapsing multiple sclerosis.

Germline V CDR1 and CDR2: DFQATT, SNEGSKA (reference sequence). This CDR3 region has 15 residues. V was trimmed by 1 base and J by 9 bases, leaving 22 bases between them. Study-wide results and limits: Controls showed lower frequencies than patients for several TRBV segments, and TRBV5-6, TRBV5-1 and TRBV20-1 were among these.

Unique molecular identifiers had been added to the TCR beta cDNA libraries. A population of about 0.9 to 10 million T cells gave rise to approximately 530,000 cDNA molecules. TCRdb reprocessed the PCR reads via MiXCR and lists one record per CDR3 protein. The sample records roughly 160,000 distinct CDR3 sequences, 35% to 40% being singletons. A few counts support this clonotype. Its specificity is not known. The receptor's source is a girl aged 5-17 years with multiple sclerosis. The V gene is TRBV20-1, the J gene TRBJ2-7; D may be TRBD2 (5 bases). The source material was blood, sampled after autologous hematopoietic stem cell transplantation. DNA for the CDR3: TGCAGTGCTAGAGGGGTAGGTGCGGGTGAAGGATGGCAGTACTTC. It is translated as CSARGVGAGEGWQYF.